This T cell receptor beta chain was recovered during a study of T cell clonality in common variable immunodeficiency. TCRdb keeps only in-frame clones here, not all; method: immunoSEQ multiplex PCR. The sample has about 30,000 clones, none seen only once; the top ten hold 5% to 7%. CVID meant reduced serum IgG, IgA and/or IgM plus specific antibody deficiency. Whole-study findings and limits: Reportedly, TCR beta sequences from common variable immunodeficiency showed fewer deletions and N-nucleotide insertions. CVID subjects showed higher TCRbeta clonality than healthy controls. Patient heterogeneity in the CVID cohort limited correlations between repertoire features and clinical complications.

Sample share makes this clone medium-sized. What it recognizes is unknown. The CDR3 extends 3 residues past the end of the read, so its final part is completed from the germline J gene. V dropped 1 base and J dropped 6 bases, with 4 bases sitting between them. The CDR3 is 11 residues long. Germline V lookup: CDR1 GTSNPN, CDR2 SVGIG (reference sequence). The rearrangement joins TRBV30 to TRBJ2-1; D call uncertain. This TCR was recovered from a human donor with common variable immunodeficiency. Sequences were obtained from peripheral blood mononuclear cells. CDR3 DNA, as far as it was read: TGTGCCTGGAGTGCAGTCAATGAG. Translation: CAWSAVNE. The CDR3, in full, reads CAWSAVNEQFF. Combining the CDR3 with reference TRBV30 and TRBJ2-1 gives the whole variable domain SQTIHQWPATLVQPVGSPLSLECTVEGTSNPNLYWYRQAAGRGLQLLFYSVGIGQISSEVPQNLSASRPQDRQFILSSKKLLLSDSGFYLCAWSAVNEQFFGPGTRLTVL.